Listed below are T cell receptor beta chains from one sample, sequenced in a study of CD4 T cell repertoires in COVID-19. TCRdb's copy holds only in-frame clones and misses some; the assay was immunoSEQ multiplex PCR. The data hold 23,000 or so clones, with over 75% observed a single time. Here the sequenced sample was central memory CD4+ T cells from blood, taken before the COVID-19 pandemic. The origin of the receptors is a human donor who had COVID-19. The CDR3 runs from the conserved cysteine through the conserved F or W. Each record gives: J gene, clone size, D gene, V gene, CDR3 protein, CDR3 DNA. D genes are given only for firm matches. The listing skips clone size in some rows; elsewhere it reads once, few, many or a size class.

j_gene: TRBJ2-1; abundance: NA; d_gene: TRBD2; v_gene: TRBV5-1; CDR3aa: CASSAVMELAGYGEQFF; CDR3nt: TGCGCCAGCAGCGCTGTGATGGAGCTAGCGGGGTACGGTGAGCAGTTCTTC
j_gene: TRBJ1-1; abundance: NA; d_gene: TRBD1; v_gene: TRBV7-2; CDR3aa: CASSSQGGYTEAFF; CDR3nt: TGTGCCAGCAGCTCACAGGGGGGGTACACTGAAGCTTTCTTT
j_gene: TRBJ2-2; abundance: NA; d_gene: NA; v_gene: TRBV5-6; CDR3aa: CASSLGAGLNTGELFF; CDR3nt: TGTGCCAGCAGCTTGGGGGCAGGGTTGAACACCGGGGAGCTGTTTTTT
j_gene: TRBJ1-1; abundance: few; d_gene: NA; v_gene: TRBV5-1; CDR3aa: CASRGVMNTEAFF; CDR3nt: TGCGCCAGCCGGGGAGTCATGAACACTGAAGCTTTCTTT
j_gene: TRBJ2-7; abundance: NA; d_gene: TRBD2; v_gene: TRBV30; CDR3aa: CAWSVLAPYEQYF; CDR3nt: TGTGCCTGGAGTGTACTAGCGCCGTACGAGCAGTACTTC
j_gene: TRBJ1-2; abundance: NA; d_gene: TRBD1; v_gene: TRBV7-2; CDR3aa: CASSVGAGGGYTF; CDR3nt: TGTGCCAGCAGCGTAGGGGCAGGGGGAGGCTACACCTTC
j_gene: TRBJ2-3; abundance: few; d_gene: TRBD2; v_gene: TRBV2; CDR3aa: CASSERASGGTDTQYF; CDR3nt: TGTGCCAGCAGTGAAAGGGCTAGCGGGGGCACAGATACGCAGTATTTT
j_gene: TRBJ2-1; abundance: NA; d_gene: TRBD2; v_gene: TRBV7-2; CDR3aa: CASSLVGGLVENEQFF; CDR3nt: TGTGCCAGCAGCTTAGTCGGAGGACTAGTAGAGAATGAGCAGTTCTTC
j_gene: TRBJ2-1; abundance: NA; d_gene: NA; v_gene: TRBV25-1; CDR3aa: CASRSMRRDNEQFF; CDR3nt: TGTGCCAGCAGGTCAATGCGGAGAGACAATGAGCAGTTCTTC
j_gene: TRBJ1-2; abundance: NA; d_gene: NA; v_gene: TRBV2; CDR3aa: CASSSPQGFNYGYTF; CDR3nt: TGTGCCAGCTCGTCCCCACAGGGATTCAACTATGGCTACACCTTC
j_gene: TRBJ1-4; abundance: NA; d_gene: NA; v_gene: TRBV6-1; CDR3aa: CASSATRAREKLFF; CDR3nt: TGTGCCAGCAGTGCGACTCGTGCCCGGGAAAAACTGTTTTTT
j_gene: TRBJ2-5; abundance: NA; d_gene: NA; v_gene: TRBV11-2; CDR3aa: CASSPGETQYF; CDR3nt: TGTGCCAGCAGCCCCGGGGAGACCCAGTACTTC
j_gene: TRBJ1-1; abundance: NA; d_gene: TRBD1; v_gene: TRBV5-6; CDR3aa: CASSYTTGTGGRYTEAFF; CDR3nt: TGTGCCAGCAGTTACACTACCGGGACAGGGGGTCGGTACACTGAAGCTTTCTTT
j_gene: TRBJ1-6; abundance: NA; d_gene: TRBD1; v_gene: TRBV7-3; CDR3aa: CASSLGGGNSPLHF; CDR3nt: TGTGCCAGCAGCTTAGGAGGGGGCAATTCACCCCTCCACTTT
j_gene: TRBJ1-1; abundance: NA; d_gene: NA; v_gene: TRBV19; CDR3aa: CASSTPLDRGDEAFF; CDR3nt: TGTGCCAGTAGTACACCCCTGGACAGAGGGGATGAAGCTTTCTTT
j_gene: TRBJ2-1; abundance: once; d_gene: NA; v_gene: TRBV6-4; CDR3aa: CASSDSRGAYNEQFF; CDR3nt: TGTGCCAGCAGTGACAGTCGCGGCGCCTACAATGAGCAGTTCTTC
j_gene: TRBJ1-2; abundance: NA; d_gene: TRBD1; v_gene: TRBV2; CDR3aa: CASSEGQGSIGYTF; CDR3nt: TGTGCCAGCAGTGAGGGACAGGGAAGTATTGGCTACACCTTC
j_gene: TRBJ2-3; abundance: NA; d_gene: TRBD2; v_gene: TRBV9; CDR3aa: CASSAEPGLASDTQYF; CDR3nt: TGTGCCAGCAGCGCCGAACCGGGACTAGCATCCGATACGCAGTATTTT
j_gene: TRBJ2-5; abundance: NA; d_gene: TRBD1; v_gene: TRBV28; CDR3aa: CASSSSGTGLAETQYF; CDR3nt: TGTGCCAGCAGTTCTTCCGGGACAGGGTTGGCTGAGACCCAGTACTTC
j_gene: TRBJ2-7; abundance: NA; d_gene: TRBD1; v_gene: TRBV27; CDR3aa: CAMVVTGENEQYF; CDR3nt: TGTGCCATGGTTGTTACAGGGGAAAACGAGCAGTACTTC
j_gene: TRBJ2-3; abundance: NA; d_gene: NA; v_gene: TRBV5-1; CDR3aa: CASKSGFTTDTQYF; CDR3nt: TGCGCCAGCAAATCAGGATTCACCACAGATACGCAGTATTTT
j_gene: TRBJ1-2; abundance: NA; d_gene: TRBD1; v_gene: TRBV19; CDR3aa: CASSVTRQGNYGYTF; CDR3nt: TGTGCCAGTAGTGTCACCAGACAGGGGAACTATGGCTACACCTTC
j_gene: TRBJ1-1; abundance: NA; d_gene: NA; v_gene: TRBV20-1; CDR3aa: CSARAVPEAFF; CDR3nt: TGCAGTGCTAGAGCAGTACCTGAAGCTTTCTTT
j_gene: TRBJ2-3; abundance: NA; d_gene: TRBD2; v_gene: TRBV28; CDR3aa: CASSFPPGLAGDLREADTQYF; CDR3nt: TGTGCCAGCAGTTTCCCACCTGGACTAGCGGGAGATCTCCGTGAGGCGGATACGCAGTATTTT
j_gene: TRBJ1-2; abundance: NA; d_gene: NA; v_gene: TRBV19; CDR3aa: CASSIGPGYAGYTF; CDR3nt: TGTGCCAGTAGTATTGGGCCAGGGTACGCTGGCTACACCTTC
j_gene: TRBJ1-2; abundance: NA; d_gene: NA; v_gene: TRBV6-5; CDR3aa: CASRMTVSYGYTF; CDR3nt: TGTGCCAGCAGAATGACAGTTTCCTATGGCTACACCTTC
j_gene: TRBJ2-7; abundance: NA; d_gene: TRBD1; v_gene: TRBV11-1; CDR3aa: CASSREGGGYEQYF; CDR3nt: TGTGCCAGCAGCCGTGAAGGGGGCGGGTACGAGCAGTACTTC
j_gene: TRBJ2-1; abundance: NA; d_gene: TRBD1; v_gene: TRBV7-3; CDR3aa: CASSSMGQGSNEQFF; CDR3nt: TGTGCCAGCAGCTCCATGGGACAGGGGTCCAATGAGCAGTTCTTC
j_gene: TRBJ2-1; abundance: NA; d_gene: NA; v_gene: TRBV5-6; CDR3aa: CASSLGGTSSYNEQFF; CDR3nt: TGTGCCAGCAGCTTGGGCGGGACGAGCTCCTACAATGAGCAGTTCTTC
j_gene: TRBJ2-2; abundance: NA; d_gene: NA; v_gene: TRBV19; CDR3aa: CASSIGPVPVLFF; CDR3nt: TGTGCCAGTAGTATTGGTCCAGTTCCAGTACTGTTTTTT
j_gene: TRBJ2-2; abundance: NA; d_gene: TRBD1; v_gene: TRBV18; CDR3aa: CASSPGRGLNTGELFF; CDR3nt: TGTGCCAGCTCACCAGGCAGGGGGCTGAACACCGGGGAGCTGTTTTTT
j_gene: TRBJ1-2; abundance: once; d_gene: NA; v_gene: TRBV5-4; CDR3aa: CASSLEGNDYGYTF; CDR3nt: TGTGCCAGCAGCTTGGAGGGGAACGACTATGGCTACACCTTC
j_gene: TRBJ2-4; abundance: NA; d_gene: NA; v_gene: TRBV29-1; CDR3aa: CSVGLGGNIQYF; CDR3nt: TGCAGCGTCGGACTAGGGGGAAACATTCAGTACTTC
j_gene: TRBJ1-1; abundance: NA; d_gene: NA; v_gene: TRBV5-6; CDR3aa: CASSWSGSGENTEAFF; CDR3nt: TGTGCCAGCAGCTGGAGCGGGTCGGGAGAAAACACTGAAGCTTTCTTT
j_gene: TRBJ2-7; abundance: NA; d_gene: NA; v_gene: TRBV6-6; CDR3aa: CASSYVRREQYF; CDR3nt: TGTGCCAGCAGTTACGTGAGGCGCGAGCAGTACTTC
j_gene: TRBJ2-7; abundance: NA; d_gene: TRBD1; v_gene: TRBV5-5; CDR3aa: CASSKTGQSSYEQYF; CDR3nt: TGTGCCAGCAGCAAGACGGGACAGAGCTCCTACGAGCAGTACTTC
j_gene: TRBJ1-2; abundance: NA; d_gene: TRBD1; v_gene: TRBV6-5; CDR3aa: CASLSHREQGGYTF; CDR3nt: TGTGCCAGCCTATCTCACAGGGAACAGGGGGGCTACACCTTC
j_gene: TRBJ1-5; abundance: NA; d_gene: TRBD1; v_gene: TRBV7-2; CDR3aa: CASSWTGGAGQPQHF; CDR3nt: TGTGCCAGCAGCTGGACAGGGGGCGCCGGTCAGCCCCAGCATTTT
j_gene: TRBJ2-3; abundance: once; d_gene: NA; v_gene: TRBV5-4; CDR3aa: CASSFLVRGDTQYF; CDR3nt: TGTGCCAGCAGCTTCCTGGTTCGGGGGGATACGCAGTATTTT
j_gene: TRBJ1-3; abundance: NA; d_gene: TRBD1; v_gene: TRBV6-6; CDR3aa: CASSRDRAGNTIYF; CDR3nt: TGTGCCAGCAGTCGGGACAGGGCGGGAAACACCATATATTTT
j_gene: TRBJ2-1; abundance: NA; d_gene: TRBD2; v_gene: TRBV6-6; CDR3aa: CASSSPASGSYTEQFF; CDR3nt: TGTGCCAGCAGTTCCCCGGCTAGCGGGAGTTATACTGAGCAGTTCTTC
j_gene: TRBJ2-5; abundance: NA; d_gene: NA; v_gene: TRBV29-1; CDR3aa: CSVATAQETQYF; CDR3nt: TGCAGCGTTGCTACAGCCCAAGAGACCCAGTACTTC
j_gene: TRBJ2-3; abundance: NA; d_gene: NA; v_gene: TRBV5-1; CDR3aa: CASSDTSFNTQYF; CDR3nt: TGCGCCAGCAGCGACACTAGCTTCAATACGCAGTATTTT
j_gene: TRBJ2-1; abundance: NA; d_gene: TRBD2; v_gene: TRBV18; CDR3aa: CASSPGTSGSIHEQFF; CDR3nt: TGTGCCAGCTCACCGGGGACTAGCGGGAGTATACACGAGCAGTTCTTC
j_gene: TRBJ1-6; abundance: NA; d_gene: TRBD1; v_gene: TRBV7-6; CDR3aa: CASSLKIPGQGYNSPLHF; CDR3nt: TGTGCCAGCAGCTTAAAAATCCCGGGACAGGGCTATAATTCACCCCTCCACTTT
j_gene: TRBJ2-7; abundance: NA; d_gene: NA; v_gene: TRBV7-9; CDR3aa: CASGGRSYEQYF; CDR3nt: TGTGCCAGCGGCGGGCGCTCCTACGAGCAGTACTTC
j_gene: TRBJ1-1; abundance: NA; d_gene: NA; v_gene: TRBV11-2; CDR3aa: CASSPEQLHNTEAFF; CDR3nt: TGTGCCAGCAGCCCAGAACAGCTACACAACACTGAAGCTTTCTTT